A selection of T cell receptor beta chains follows, all from one sample in a study of shared clonotypes between healthy human individuals. Assay: immunoSEQ multiplex PCR; the TCRdb copy retains only in-frame clones and omits some. The sample lists about 500,000 clones; 60% to 80% were seen once. The sample comprised PBMCs. The receptors here all came from a woman between 40 and 55 years old in good health. Some clones in this sample may be carry-over from other donors' samples. CDR3s include the opening cysteine and the closing phenylalanine or tryptophan. D genes are given only for firm matches. Clone size is not always given. Where it is, it says once, few, many or a class for expanded clones.

J gene	V gene	D gene	clone size	CDR3 DNA	CDR3 protein
TRBJ2-7	TRBV27	.	.	TGTGCCAGCAGTGTCCACAGGAGTAACTACGAGCAGTACTTC	CASSVHRSNYEQYF
TRBJ2-7	TRBV28	.	.	TGTGCCAGCCACGGGACACCGGGGTCCTACGAGCAGTACTTC	CASHGTPGSYEQYF
TRBJ1-2	TRBV5-4	TRBD1	.	TGTGCCAGCAGCTTGCCTCCGGGACAGGGGTTGGTGAGAGGCTACACCTTC	CASSLPPGQGLVRGYTF
TRBJ1-1	TRBV5-1	.	many	TGCGCCAGCAGCTTTTGGGGACTCGGTGAAGCTTTCTTT	CASSFWGLGEAFF
TRBJ2-5	TRBV5-4	TRBD2	.	TGTGCCAGCAGCTTGGGTCTAGCGGGACGGTCGGAGACCCAGTACTTC	CASSLGLAGRSETQYF
TRBJ2-1	TRBV11-3	TRBD2	.	TGTGCCAGCAGCCGCACTAGCGGGTGGGCGGATGAGCAGTTCTTC	CASSRTSGWADEQFF
TRBJ1-1	TRBV7-3	.	.	TGTGCCAGCAGCCGACGGACGGACACTGAAGCTTTCTTT	CASSRRTDTEAFF
TRBJ2-1	TRBV2	TRBD2	.	TGTGCCAGCAGTGCAGCGGGAGCGTACAATGAGCAGTTCTTC	CASSAAGAYNEQFF
TRBJ2-7	TRBV7-2	TRBD2	.	TGTGCCAGCAGCTTAGCGGGGGGGTACGAGCAGTACTTC	CASSLAGGYEQYF
TRBJ2-7	TRBV28	TRBD2	.	TGTGCCAGCACGTTAACGGGGACTAGTTCCTCCTACGAGCAGTACTTC	CASTLTGTSSSYEQYF
TRBJ1-2	TRBV11-2	.	.	TGTGCCAGCAGCTTCCGCAGGGGTTCCGGCTACACCTTC	CASSFRRGSGYTF
TRBJ2-5	TRBV7-7	TRBD1	.	TGTGCCAGCAGCTTAGCGTGGGACAGGGGTGTCGAGACCCAGTACTTC	CASSLAWDRGVETQYF
TRBJ2-1	TRBV10-2	TRBD2	many	TGCGCCAGCAGTGAGTTCCGGACTAGCGGGAGGGCGAATGAGCAGTTCTTC	CASSEFRTSGRANEQFF
TRBJ2-1	TRBV6-4	TRBD2	.	TGTGCCAGCAGTCCTAGCGGGACTGTAGATGAGCAGTTCTTC	CASSPSGTVDEQFF
TRBJ2-3	TRBV7-9	TRBD2	.	TGTGCCAGCAATCTAGCGGGTAGCACAGATACGCAGTATTTT	CASNLAGSTDTQYF
TRBJ2-2	TRBV5-1	.	many	TGCGCCAGCAGGTCTGAGAACACCGGGGAGCTGTTTTTT	CASRSENTGELFF
TRBJ1-2	TRBV19	TRBD1	.	TGTGCCAGTAGTCCAACCGGGACAGGAAACTATGGCTACACCTTC	CASSPTGTGNYGYTF
TRBJ1-5	TRBV2	TRBD1	once	TGTGCCAGCAGTGACTTTGGGACAGGGACTAATAGCAATCAGCCCCAGCATTTT	CASSDFGTGTNSNQPQHF
TRBJ2-2	TRBV30	.	.	TGTGCCTGGAGGATGAACGGGAACACCGGGGAGCTGTTTTTT	CAWRMNGNTGELFF
TRBJ1-2	TRBV28	.	.	TGTGCCAGCAGTCCCAGGCGATATGGCTACACCTTC	CASSPRRYGYTF
TRBJ1-4	TRBV2	TRBD1	.	TGTGCCAGCACCCTCTCGGGACAGACTAATGAAAAACTGTTTTTT	CASTLSGQTNEKLFF
TRBJ2-7	TRBV10-3	.	.	TGTGCCATCAGGCCAAGCGGGCAACTAACCTACGAGCAGTACTTC	CAIRPSGQLTYEQYF
TRBJ2-1	TRBV11-2	TRBD2	.	TGTGCCAGCAGCGCCCTCCCTAGCGGCCACTCCTACAATGAGCAGTTCTTC	CASSALPSGHSYNEQFF
TRBJ1-3	TRBV7-2	.	many	TGTGCCAGCAGCCCCCGGTTTGGCGGAAACACCATATATTTT	CASSPRFGGNTIYF
TRBJ2-3	TRBV30	.	.	TGTGCCGGGGCCAGGACCCCCGATACGCAGTATTTT	CAGARTPDTQYF
TRBJ2-4	TRBV14	TRBD1	.	TGTGCCAGCAGCGCCCGGGACAGGTTGGGCATTCAGTACTTC	CASSARDRLGIQYF
TRBJ1-2	TRBV19	.	.	TGTGCCACCCGGGACTGGACCTATGGCTACACCTTC	CATRDWTYGYTF
TRBJ2-7	TRBV9	TRBD1	once	TGTGCCAGCAGCGTAGGACAGGGGAGGCGTTACGAGCAGTACTTC	CASSVGQGRRYEQYF
TRBJ1-5	TRBV28	TRBD1	few	TGTGCCAGCACTAGGGACAGGGCCCATCAGCCCCAGCATTTT	CASTRDRAHQPQHF
TRBJ1-3	TRBV5-1	.	.	TGCGCCAGCAGCTTGGATACAGGGACAGGAAACACCATATATTTT	CASSLDTGTGNTIYF
TRBJ1-2	TRBV4-1	TRBD1	.	TGCGCCAGCAGCCATGAGACAGGGGCGAACTATGGCTACACCTTC	CASSHETGANYGYTF
TRBJ2-7	TRBV5-1	.	.	TGCGCCAGCAGCTTGGTCCACGCCACGGAGGAGCAGTACTTC	CASSLVHATEEQYF
TRBJ2-7	TRBV14	.	.	TGTGCCAGCAGCCTCTACAGGGAGTCCTACGAGCAGTACTTC	CASSLYRESYEQYF
TRBJ2-5	TRBV7-6	TRBD2	.	TGTGCCAGCAGCTTCCGACTAGCGGGAGTTCAAGAGACCCAGTACTTC	CASSFRLAGVQETQYF
TRBJ1-2	TRBV13	.	.	TGTGCCAGCAGCTTGGACACGAGCTATGGCTACACCTTC	CASSLDTSYGYTF
TRBJ2-7	TRBV27	TRBD1	few	TGTGCCAGCAGTCTGGGGACAGGGGGTTCCTACGAGCAGTACTTC	CASSLGTGGSYEQYF
TRBJ2-7	TRBV29-1	TRBD1	.	TGCAGCGTCCCAGGACAGGGGAGCTCCTACGAGCAGTACTTC	CSVPGQGSSYEQYF
TRBJ1-2	TRBV4-2	TRBD1	.	TGTGCCAGCAGCCAGGCCGGACAGGTCGGCTATGGCTACACCTTC	CASSQAGQVGYGYTF
TRBJ2-1	TRBV5-1	TRBD1	.	TGCGCCAGCGGAACGGACAGGGGGAACAATGAGCAGTTCTTC	CASGTDRGNNEQFF
TRBJ1-1	TRBV7-9	.	.	TGTGCCAGCAGCTTCCTGACAGCGAACACTGAAGCTTTCTTT	CASSFLTANTEAFF
TRBJ2-1	TRBV7-2	.	.	TGTGCCAGCAGCCTAAGCTCCTACAATGAGCAGTTCTTC	CASSLSSYNEQFF
TRBJ2-1	TRBV7-9	TRBD1	.	TGTGCCGGTACGAGGACAGGGGAATCGGGCAATGAGCAGTTCTTC	CAGTRTGESGNEQFF
TRBJ2-5	TRBV6-6	TRBD2	.	TGTGCCAGCAGTTTCAGGAGCGGGAGAGTGAGCCAGTACTTC	CASSFRSGRVSQYF